This entry lists 29 T cell receptor beta chains sequenced from one sample in a study of T-cell memory formation after mild COVID-19. TCRdb recomputed calls from the 5' RACE reads with MiXCR, one row per CDR3 protein. The sample includes 300,000 to 400,000 distinct CDR3 sequences, 12% to 15% of them seen just once. Sequencing used PBMCs or a T cell subset sorted from them (not recorded which). These receptor sequences come from a man younger than 35 who had mild COVID-19 (a few samples of this study predate the infection). Cell type and time point are not known.

This clonotype has a handful of counts. This rearrangement joins TRBV12-3 or TRBV12-4 to TRBJ2-3; D call uncertain. Trimming cost V 1 base and J 5 bases, with 7 bases left between them. The CDR3 has 13 amino acids. The CDR3 sequence is CASSLGRKDTQYF. CDR3 coding DNA: TGTGCCAGCAGTTTAGGGCGGAAAGATACGCAGTATTTT.

The chain has TRBV20-1 and TRBJ1-2; 10 nucleotides agree with TRBD1. J gave up 7 bases and V 3 bases, and 8 bases lay outside the gene matches. The CDR3 has 14 amino acids. CDR1 is DFQATT, CDR2 SNEGSKA, per germline (reference sequence). The CDR3 coding sequence is TGCAGTGCTAGGGTACTGGACAGGGGGATTGGCTACACCTTC. Residues: CSARVLDRGIGYTF.

V and J are TRBV12-3 or TRBV12-4 and TRBJ1-2; D gene unclear. This CDR3 contains 13 residues. V shed 3 bases and J shed 8 bases, with 13 bases lying between them. CDR3 sequence reads: CASSFGLVAGYTF. The CDR3 DNA follows: TGTGCCAGCAGTTTTGGGTTGGTGGCGGGCTACACCTTC.

The chain recombines TRBV3-1 with TRBJ1-2, with D unclear. Germline loops: CDR1 LGHDT, CDR2 YNNKEL (reference sequence). V was shortened by 7 bases and J by 4 bases, with 19 bases between the two germline ends. The CDR3 is made up of 15 amino acids. This CDR3 is CASTLGRVQIYGYTF. In DNA form, the CDR3 reads TGTGCCAGCACTCTCGGGAGGGTTCAGATCTATGGCTACACCTTC.

The genes are TRBV5-6 and TRBJ2-1; D uncertain. The CDR3 spans 12 residues. V was cut by 10 bases and J by 6 bases, with 14 bases left in between. CDR1 and CDR2 (germline): SGHDT, YYEEEE. In DNA, the CDR3 is TGTGCCTCCCGAGCACCCTCCAATGAGCAGTTCTTC. This sequence encodes CASRAPSNEQFF.

V usage is TRBV7-9 and J usage is TRBJ2-5; 10 positions agree with TRBD2. The junction had 8 bases not matched to a gene; V was cut back by 4 bases and J by 6 bases. From germline, CDR1 is SEHNR and CDR2 FQNEAQ (reference sequence). The CDR3 runs 15 residues. CDR3 nucleotide sequence: TGTGCCAGCAGCTCTTTCCTAGCGGGGGAAAAGACCCAGTACTTC. It specifies CASSSFLAGEKTQYF.

V is TRBV29-1 and J is TRBJ1-2, with a tentative D call TRBD1 (5 bases). The V gene lost 5 bases and the J gene lost 8 bases, with 21 bases spanning the gap. The CDR3 is 14 amino acids. Per germline, CDR1 SQVTM and CDR2 ANQGSEA. Written as DNA, the CDR3 is TGCAGCGTTCACATTGTGGGGGGTATGGTAGGCTACACCTTC. It yields the protein CSVHIVGGMVGYTF.

In its sample, this clonotype was seen a few times. The chain has TRBV6-5 and TRBJ1-2, with D maybe TRBD1 (6 bases). Germline V gene lookup returns CDR1 MNHEY and CDR2 SVGAGI. Trimming shortened V by 1 base and J by 4 bases, and 10 bases separated the two germline ends. The CDR3 sequence is 14 residues long. The CDR3 loop reads CASSYWGPLYGYTF. In DNA, the CDR3 is TGTGCCAGCAGTTACTGGGGGCCGCTCTATGGCTACACCTTC.

Ten or more counts support this clonotype. The rearrangement joins TRBV7-3 to TRBJ2-3, with D perhaps TRBD2 (6 bases). The germline CDR1 and CDR2 sequences are SGHTA and FQGTGA. With 4 bases removed from V and 1 base from J, the gap between germline ends came to 6 bases. CDR3 length: 13 amino acids. This chain's CDR3 is CASSSGGTDTQYF. CDR3 nucleotides: TGTGCCAGCAGCTCGGGGGGCACAGATACGCAGTATTTT. The full variable domain, completed using reference TRBV7-3 and TRBJ2-3, is GAGVSQTPSNKVTEKGKYVELRCDPISGHTALYWYRQSLGQGPEFLIYFQGTGAADDSGLPNDRFFAVRPEGSVSTLKIQRTERGDSAVYLCASSSGGTDTQYFGPGTRLTVL.

This clonotype was seen a few times. This sequence joins TRBV5-6 and TRBJ1-6; 8 positions agree with TRBD1. This CDR3 is built from 15 residues. Germline CDR1 is SGHDT and CDR2 is YYEEEE. V was clipped by 4 bases and J by 8 bases; unmatched bases: 8. In DNA form, the CDR3 reads TGTGCCAGCAGCACGGACAGGGCCTGGGATTCACCCCTCCACTTT. Protein sequence: CASSTDRAWDSPLHF.

The chain employs TRBV7-8 and TRBJ1-5; tentative D call: TRBD1 (5 bases). The germline V gene has CDR1 SGHVS and CDR2 FQNEAQ. CDR3 length equals 12 residues. The V end was cut by 5 bases, the J end by 5 bases, with 7 bases between. The CDR3 DNA reads TGTGCCAGCAGCCCACAGGATCAGCCCCAGCATTTT. Protein product: CASSPQDQPQHF.

This clonotype was counted between two and nine times. The chain uses TRBV4-3 and TRBJ1-2, with a tentative D call TRBD1 (6 bases). The CDR3 covers 16 residues. V gave up 0 bases and J gave up 2 bases, with 13 bases separating them. Germline CDR1 LGHNA, CDR2 YSLEER. The CDR3 here is CASSQDLGQPNYGYTF. DNA of the CDR3: TGCGCCAGCAGCCAAGATTTAGGACAGCCCAACTATGGCTACACCTTC.

The V and J genes are TRBV29-1 and TRBJ1-1; perhaps TRBD1 as D (5 bases). V shed 7 bases and J shed 4 bases, with 10 bases lying between them. Germline loops: CDR1 SQVTM, CDR2 ANQGSEA. The CDR3 is 11 amino acids. CDR3 sequence (DNA): TGCAGCGGTGAGGGGATCACTGAAGCTTTCTTT. The encoded protein is CSGEGITEAFF.

There are a few counts of this clonotype. The rearrangement joins TRBV7-9 to TRBJ2-5; 8 nucleotides line up with TRBD1. The ends lost 5 bases at V and 5 bases at J; junction bases unmatched: 7. CDR1 is SEHNR and CDR2 is FQNEAQ in the germline V gene (reference sequence). The CDR3 totals 14 residues. CDR3 DNA sequence: TGTGCCAGCAGCCTACCGACAGGGGCCGAGACCCAGTACTTC. Residues: CASSLPTGAETQYF.

This clonotype was detected only once. The chain recombines TRBV12-3 or TRBV12-4 with TRBJ2-1; 8 bases align to TRBD2. V lost 3 bases, J lost 5 bases, and 6 bases stayed unmatched. This CDR3 is built from 15 residues. The CDR3 DNA is TGTGCCAGCAGTTTTGGCGGGGGGTGGAACAATGAGCAGTTCTTC. Translation: CASSFGGGWNNEQFF.

In its sample, this clonotype was seen a few times. The CDR3, as DNA: TGTGCCAGCAGCCAAGGGGGGGGACTAGCGGAGGAGACCCAGTACTTC. Its translation: CASSQGGGLAEETQYF. The V and J genes are TRBV3-1 and TRBJ2-5; 11 positions agree with TRBD2. Germline V gene sequence: CDR1 LGHDT, CDR2 YNNKEL (reference sequence). There are 16 residues in the CDR3. V lost 1 base, J lost 5 bases, and 6 bases stayed unmatched.

The table lists this clonotype with a few counts. This sequence joins TRBV7-6 and TRBJ1-5; D may be TRBD1 (6 bases). The CDR3 runs 19 residues. The V end was cut by 1 base, the J end by 6 bases, with 25 bases between. The germline V gene has CDR1 SGHVS and CDR2 FNYEAQ. The CDR3 sequence: CASSLGAGSPGAYGQPQHF. Here the CDR3 DNA reads TGTGCCAGCAGCTTAGGGGCTGGGTCGCCAGGGGCATATGGTCAGCCCCAGCATTTT.

The chain employs TRBV6-2 or TRBV6-3 and TRBJ2-3; tentatively, D is TRBD1 (7 bases). The germline V and J ends were trimmed by 2 bases and 7 bases, with 13 bases remaining between them. The length of the CDR3 is 14 residues. Germline-derived CDR1 and CDR2 are MNHEY and SVGEGT. The CDR3 DNA reads TGTGCCAGCAGTTACGGAGGGGGCCGGAATACGCAGTATTTT. Protein sequence: CASSYGGGRNTQYF.

The rearrangement joins TRBV5-1 to TRBJ2-3; D ambiguous. V gave up 0 bases and J gave up 5 bases, with 7 bases separating them. Germline V gene lookup returns CDR1 SGHRS and CDR2 YFSETQ. The CDR3 extends over 13 amino acids. The CDR3 loop is CASSLGTIDTQYF. The CDR3 nucleotides are TGCGCCAGCAGCTTGGGTACTATAGATACGCAGTATTTT.

This clonotype was counted a few times. This chain connects TRBV12-3 or TRBV12-4 to TRBJ1-3; a possible D gene is TRBD1 (6 bases). The CDR3 has 14 residues. Trimming shortened V by 5 bases and J by 2 bases, and 10 bases separated the two germline ends. The CDR3 DNA sequence: TGTGCCAGCAGTCTACAGGGTCCTGGAAACACCATATATTTT. It specifies CASSLQGPGNTIYF.

In nucleotides, the CDR3 is TGTGCCAGCAGTTTCCTAGCGGGTGGCGAGCAGTTCTTC. Its protein product is CASSFLAGGEQFF. V gene TRBV27 combines with J gene TRBJ2-1; 8 bases fit TRBD2. Germline-derived CDR1 and CDR2 are MNHEY and SMNVEV (reference sequence). This CDR3 region has 13 residues. V lost 3 bases to trimming and J lost 10 bases; unmatched junction nucleotides: 5.

The CDR3 DNA reads TGTGCCAGCAGTTCGGCAGGGGTGACTGGCTACACCTTC. Translation: CASSSAGVTGYTF. This chain links TRBV27 with TRBJ1-2; perhaps TRBD1 as D (6 bases). This CDR3 spans 13 amino acids. The germline gives CDR1 MNHEY, CDR2 SMNVEV (reference sequence). The V and J ends lost 4 bases and 7 bases respectively, with 13 bases between them.

V is TRBV2 and J is TRBJ1-2; the match to TRBD1 covers 8 bases. Looked up from germline, CDR1 is SNHLY and CDR2 is FYNNEI. The CDR3 spans 14 residues. V shed 3 bases, J shed 3 bases, and the junction held 3 bases outside the gene matches. The CDR3 protein is CASSDLTGDYGYTF. CDR3 in DNA: TGTGCCAGCAGTGATTTGACAGGGGACTATGGCTACACCTTC.

This clonotype came up a few times. The V gene is TRBV10-3, the J gene TRBJ1-3; possibly TRBD1 for D (6 bases). V was clipped by 4 bases and J by 0 bases, with 19 bases between them. Germline V gene data show CDR1 as ENHRY and CDR2 as SYGVKD. The CDR3 extends over 18 amino acids. For the CDR3, the DNA is TGTGCCATCAGTGCGTGGACAGCGGCCTCCCTCTCTGGAAACACCATATATTTT. Encoded protein: CAISAWTAASLSGNTIYF.

The rearrangement uses TRBV18 and TRBJ2-7; TRBD2 matches 8 bases. The CDR3 extends over 15 amino acids. Unmatched junction bases numbered 3, after V lost 2 bases and J lost 0 bases. Per the germline V gene, CDR1 is KGHSH and CDR2 is LQKENI. CDR3 in DNA: TGTGCCAGCTCACCAGGCGGGGGGTTCTCCTACGAGCAGTACTTC. Its translation: CASSPGGGFSYEQYF.

This clonotype was seen at least ten times. V is TRBV5-1 and J is TRBJ1-2; no reliable D call. The germline CDR1 and CDR2 sequences are SGHRS and YFSETQ. The V and J ends lost 0 bases and 2 bases respectively, with 8 bases between them. The CDR3 is 14 amino acids. The CDR3, as DNA: TGCGCCAGCAGCTTGGGCCGCAGGAACTATGGCTACACCTTC. Translation gives CASSLGRRNYGYTF.

The J gene is TRBJ2-5, the V gene TRBV11-2, with D unresolved. The CDR3 extends over 13 amino acids. Per germline, CDR1 SGHAT and CDR2 FQNNGV. V lost 6 bases, J lost 5 bases, and 13 bases lay in between. The CDR3 protein is CASRPNLGETQYF. CDR3 sequence (DNA): TGTGCCAGCAGACCAAACCTGGGGGAGACCCAGTACTTC. The whole variable domain, filled in from reference TRBV11-2 and TRBJ2-5, reads EAGVAQSPRYKIIEKRQSVAFWCNPISGHATLYWYQQILGQGPKLLIQFQNNGVVDDSQLPKDRFSAERLKGVDSTLKIQPAKLEDSAVYLCASRPNLGETQYFGPGTRLLVL.

This clonotype was observed many times. The chain recombines TRBV20-1 with TRBJ1-6; TRBD1 agrees at 7 bases. CDR1 and CDR2 (germline): DFQATT, SNEGSKA (reference sequence). J lost 7 bases, V lost 5 bases, and 8 bases had no gene match. This CDR3 has 14 residues. CDR3 coding DNA: TGCAGTGCTTTTGAGACAGGGTGGAATTCACCCCTCCACTTT. Encoded protein: CSAFETGWNSPLHF.

The rearrangement joins TRBV28 to TRBJ1-2, with a weak D call TRBD1 (5 bases). The CDR3 is 15 residues long. CDR1 is MDHEN, CDR2 SYDVKM, per germline. The germline V and J ends were trimmed by 10 bases and 8 bases, with 26 bases remaining between them. Here the CDR3 DNA reads TGTGCCACATCTCCACCCTCCGGGACCCAAAGGGGCTACACCTTC. The encoded protein is CATSPPSGTQRGYTF.